This T cell receptor beta chain stems from a study of blood T cell repertoires in COVID-19. Study-level background: Researchers got acute and convalescent COVID-19 samples from the United States, Italy and Spain. The analysed material was cDNA or gDNA that came from T cells, B-cell-depleted T cells, or PBMCs.

Original data processing: The assay estimated nucleated cells by amplifying reference gene primers. Assay used: immunoSEQ multiplex PCR; TCRdb lists only in-frame clones, some missing. V, J and clone size were drawn from that table, and D and trimming were deduced from the DNA. This table holds under 300,000 clones, about 85% found once. CDR3 length equals 14 residues. Germline V gene data show CDR1 as SGHTA and CDR2 as FQGTGA. With 5 bases clipped from V and 7 bases from J, the junction kept 8 bases outside the gene matches. Sequenced input: peripheral blood. This clonotype was sampled from a man between 25 and 39 years old who had recovered from COVID-19. V gene TRBV7-3 combines with J gene TRBJ2-5; 9 bases line up with TRBD1. CDR3 DNA sequence: TGTGCCAGCAGCCAGGGGACAGGGCCGGTGACCCAGTACTTC. Amino acid sequence: CASSQGTGPVTQYF.